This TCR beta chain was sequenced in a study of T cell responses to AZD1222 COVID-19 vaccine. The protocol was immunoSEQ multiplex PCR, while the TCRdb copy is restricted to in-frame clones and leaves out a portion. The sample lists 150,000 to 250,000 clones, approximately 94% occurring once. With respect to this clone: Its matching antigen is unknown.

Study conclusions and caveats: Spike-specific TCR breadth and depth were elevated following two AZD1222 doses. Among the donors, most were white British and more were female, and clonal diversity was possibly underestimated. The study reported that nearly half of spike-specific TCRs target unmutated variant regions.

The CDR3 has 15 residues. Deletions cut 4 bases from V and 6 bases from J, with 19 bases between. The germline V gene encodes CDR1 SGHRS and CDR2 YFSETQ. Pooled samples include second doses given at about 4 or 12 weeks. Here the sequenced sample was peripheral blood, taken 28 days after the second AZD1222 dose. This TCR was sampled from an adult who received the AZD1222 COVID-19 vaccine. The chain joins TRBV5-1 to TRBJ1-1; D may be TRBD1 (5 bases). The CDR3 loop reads CASSGDGTRGSEAFF. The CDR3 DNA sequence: TGCGCCAGCAGCGGGGACGGGACCCGGGGATCTGAAGCTTTCTTT.